The 22 T cell receptor beta chains given below trace back to one sample, sequenced in a study of identical twins. TCRdb used MiXCR to reprocess the 5' RACE reads, holding one entry per CDR3 protein. Counted here are approximately 1.8 million distinct CDR3 sequences, less than 35% occurring once; the ten biggest clones make up about 0.27%. The specimen was cord blood. All receptors come from a newborn girl in good health.

This chain connects TRBV5-1 to TRBJ1-1; maybe TRBD1 (5 bases). Germline V lookup: CDR1 SGHRS, CDR2 YFSETQ. V was pared by 4 bases and J by 4 bases, with 14 bases between. CDR3 length: 14 amino acids. CDR3 nucleotides: TGCGCCAGCAGCAGGGCCTTGGGGGGCACTGAAGCTTTCTTT. Translation: CASSRALGGTEAFF.

A few counts support this clonotype. The chain is built from TRBV28 and TRBJ2-1, with 9 positions matching TRBD2. Per the germline V gene, CDR1 is MDHEN and CDR2 is SYDVKM. With 5 bases clipped from V and 10 bases from J, the junction kept 12 bases outside the gene matches. The CDR3 has 15 residues. DNA for the CDR3: TGTGCCAGCAGTCGCGGAACAAGCGGGAGGAGAGAGCAGTTCTTC. Residues: CASSRGTSGRREQFF.

Points on this clonotype: One junction end disagrees with the germline gene, perhaps due to a read error. This chain joins TRBV9 and TRBJ2-5; 11 bases fit TRBD2. The CDR3 is made up of 15 amino acids. Germline CDR1 is SGDLS and CDR2 is YYNGEE. The CDR3 is CACSRSTSGVETQYF. CDR3 DNA: TGTGCCTGCAGCAGGTCGACTAGCGGGGTAGAGACCCAGTACTTC.

The chain uses TRBV7-9 and TRBJ2-1; 13 nucleotides align to TRBD2. Germline V gene lookup returns CDR1 SEHNR and CDR2 FQNEAQ (reference sequence). The CDR3 consists of 15 residues. V shed 4 bases and J 7 bases; nucleotides not matched to a gene: 4. The CDR3 here is CASSSTSGRTNEQFF. CDR3 bases: TGTGCCAGCAGCTCGACTAGCGGGAGGACGAATGAGCAGTTCTTC.

This clonotype was observed a few times. The rearrangement links TRBV2 to TRBJ2-5, with 7 bases aligning to TRBD1. Germline V gene sequence: CDR1 SNHLY, CDR2 FYNNEI. The CDR3 has 15 amino acids. Trimming removed 6 bases from V and 1 base from J; junction bases left unmatched: 8. CDR3 bases: TGTGCCAGCAGCCAGGGGGTCCTTTTCCAAGAGACCCAGTACTTC. It yields the protein CASSQGVLFQETQYF.

This clonotype showed up just a few times. The CDR3: CASSLTRGVREQFF. CDR3 DNA sequence: TGTGCCAGCAGCCTAACCAGGGGGGTGCGTGAGCAGTTCTTC. The J gene is TRBJ2-1, the V gene TRBV12-3 or TRBV12-4, with D possibly being TRBD1 (7 bases). V was clipped by 6 bases and J by 9 bases, with 18 bases between them. The CDR3 is 14 residues long.

V gene TRBV5-1 combines with J gene TRBJ2-7, with D unresolved. CDR1 and CDR2 (germline): SGHRS, YFSETQ. Trimming took off 4 bases at V and 4 bases at J, with 15 bases between the two ends. There are 14 residues in the CDR3. The CDR3 DNA reads as TGCGCCAGCAGCCCGGATGTAAAAGGGTACGAGCAGTACTTC. It codes for CASSPDVKGYEQYF.

This sequence joins TRBV7-8 and TRBJ2-3; TRBD2 matches at 10 bases. Germline CDR1 reads SGHVS; CDR2 reads FQNEAQ. The CDR3 covers 18 residues. J lost 0 bases, V lost 4 bases, and 10 bases had no gene match. The CDR3 DNA sequence: TGTGCCAGCAGCTCCTCTCTTAGCGGGAGGCCTAGCACAGATACGCAGTATTTT. Translation gives CASSSSLSGRPSTDTQYF.

Only a few counts were recorded for this clonotype. This chain links TRBV28 with TRBJ1-2; TRBD1 aligns across 7 bases. The ends lost 5 bases at V and 1 base at J; junction bases unmatched: 4. The CDR3 totals 14 residues. Germline CDR1 MDHEN, CDR2 SYDVKM. DNA for the CDR3: TGTGCCAGCAGTACAGGGGCCCATAACTATGGCTACACCTTC. It yields the protein CASSTGAHNYGYTF.

This clonotype was seen a few times. The chain combines TRBV21-1 with TRBJ1-1. TRBV21-1 is a listed pseudogene. The CDR3 sequence is 14 residues long. The CDR3: CASSTTEGHTEAFF. The CDR3 DNA reads TGTGCCAGCAGCACTACGGAAGGGCACACTGAAGCTTTCTTT.

This clonotype occurred once. A much larger clone is a single base away; this may be a read error. The chain has TRBV7-9 and TRBJ2-4; 7 nucleotides agree with TRBD1. CDR1 and CDR2 from the germline V gene are SEHNR and FQNEAQ (reference sequence). CDR3 length: 12 amino acids. This chain's CDR3 is CASSRQGNVQYF. The CDR3 coding sequence is TGTGCCAGCAGCCGACAGGGAAACGTTCAGTACTTC. Full variable domain (remainder filled in from reference TRBV7-9 and TRBJ2-4): DTGVSQNPRHKITKRGQNVTFRCDPISEHNRLYWYRQTLGQGPEFLTYFQNEAQLEKSRLLSDRFSAERPKGSFSTLEIQRTEQGDSAMYLCASSRQGNVQYFGAGTRLSVL.

The chain joins TRBV3-1 to TRBJ2-3, with D unclear. CDR3 length: 15 amino acids. V was pared by 4 bases and J by 0 bases, with 11 bases between. CDR1 is LGHDT, CDR2 YNNKEL, per germline (reference sequence). The CDR3 loop reads CASSPEAISTDTQYF. The DNA of the CDR3 is TGTGCCAGCAGCCCTGAAGCGATAAGCACAGATACGCAGTATTTT.

This clonotype was seen many times. The chain recombines TRBV29-1 with TRBJ1-2; TRBD1 might be the D (5 bases). V lost 7 bases, J lost 1 base, and 13 bases lay in between. The CDR3 is 13 amino acids. The germline V gene has CDR1 SQVTM and CDR2 ANQGSEA. The CDR3 DNA reads TGCAGCGCCTTGGGGGTTCTTAACTATGGCTACACCTTC. It encodes CSALGVLNYGYTF. Drawing the rest from reference TRBV29-1 and TRBJ1-2, the complete variable domain is SAVISQKPSRDICQRGTSLTIQCQVDSQVTMMFWYRQQPGQSLTLIATANQGSEATYESGFVIDKFPISRPNLTFSTLTVSNMSPEDSSIYLCSALGVLNYGYTFGSGTRLTVV.

Note on this clonotype: One base away lies a much larger clone, so this may be a sequencing read error. CDR3: CASNPTGNQPQHF. CDR3 nucleotide sequence: TGTGCCAGCAACCCGACAGGGAATCAGCCCCAGCATTTT. This sequence joins TRBV6-1 and TRBJ1-5; TRBD1 aligns across 7 bases. The length of the CDR3 is 13 residues. V dropped 7 bases and J dropped 4; count of bases not matched to a gene: 4. Germline V gene data show CDR1 as MNHNS and CDR2 as SASEGT.

This clonotype has a count of ten or more. The rearrangement joins TRBV29-1 to TRBJ1-1, with a weak D call TRBD1 (5 bases). CDR3 length: 10 residues. CDR1 and CDR2 from the germline V gene are SQVTM and ANQGSEA. Trimming removed 7 bases from V and 8 bases from J, with 11 bases in between. This CDR3 is CSGGHPEAFF. For the CDR3, the DNA is TGCAGCGGTGGACACCCCGAAGCTTTCTTT.

V and J are TRBV29-1 and TRBJ1-1; D call uncertain. This CDR3 spans 14 amino acids. The germline gives CDR1 SQVTM, CDR2 ANQGSEA. CDR3 nucleotides: TGCAGGATCAGGCAGTCCCATAGAGACACTGAAGCTTTCTTT. Its translation is CRIRQSHRDTEAFF.

This clonotype turned up a few times. DNA for the CDR3: TGTGCCAGCAGCCCCTATTGGGGGCCCGTCTTGGACAATGAGCAGTTCTTC. Its translation: CASSPYWGPVLDNEQFF. The chain links TRBV7-2 to TRBJ2-1, with D perhaps matching TRBD1 (6 bases). The CDR3 length is 17 residues. V was shortened by 5 bases and J by 5 bases, with 22 bases between the two germline ends. The V gene's germline CDR1 is SGHTA and CDR2 FQGNSA.

The rearrangement uses TRBV12-3 or TRBV12-4 and TRBJ2-2; D might be TRBD2 (6 bases). The CDR3 has 14 amino acids. Trimming cost V 9 bases and J 5 bases, with 16 bases left between them. This CDR3 reads CASLLGRRTGELFF. CDR3 coding DNA: TGTGCCAGTCTTCTCGGGAGACGGACCGGGGAGCTGTTTTTT.

The chain links TRBV10-3 to TRBJ1-5; no clear D. The CDR3 is 15 residues long. Germline V gives CDR1 ENHRY, CDR2 SYGVKD. Trimming stripped 4 bases from V and 2 bases from J, with 12 bases between. The chain's CDR3 is CAISGSGLGNQPQHF. For the CDR3, the DNA is TGTGCCATCAGTGGGAGTGGATTGGGCAATCAGCCCCAGCATTTT.

The chain joins TRBV6-1 to TRBJ2-6; D gene uncertain. Germline CDR1 and CDR2: MNHNS and SASEGT. V lost 5 bases, J lost 0 bases, and 17 bases lay in between. This CDR3 is 18 amino acids long. The CDR3 loop reads CASSSSGYSNSGANVLTF. CDR3 sequence (DNA): TGTGCCAGCAGTAGTTCCGGATACAGCAACTCTGGGGCCAACGTCCTGACTTTC.

The table lists this clonotype with a few counts. CDR3 in amino acids: CSASDWGGRNTDTQYF. In DNA, the CDR3 is TGCAGTGCTAGTGACTGGGGCGGGAGAAACACAGATACGCAGTATTTT. V and J are TRBV20-1 and TRBJ2-3; TRBD2 agrees at 7 bases. The CDR3 has 16 residues. V dropped 3 bases and J dropped 2; count of bases not matched to a gene: 11. Germline CDR1 and CDR2: DFQATT and SNEGSKA (reference sequence).

The chain is built from TRBV27 and TRBJ2-7, with 7 bases identical to TRBD1. The CDR3 is made up of 15 amino acids. The trim removed 0 bases at V and 3 bases at J, leaving 5 bases unmatched. Looked up from germline, CDR1 is MNHEY and CDR2 is SMNVEV (reference sequence). The CDR3 reads CASSLSPTGIYEQYF. DNA for the CDR3: TGTGCCAGCAGTTTATCCCCGACAGGGATCTACGAGCAGTACTTC.